Sequencing of this T cell receptor beta chain was carried out in a study of blood T cell repertoires in COVID-19 (TCRdb year 2020). Background on the whole study: Samples from collaborators originated in the United States, Italy and Spain and spanned both the acute and convalescent phases of COVID-19. The prospective study material was composed of cDNA or gDNA derived from T cells, B-cell-depleted T cells, or PBMCs. Deeply sampled blood TCRbeta repertoires from subjects exposed to, actively infected with, or recovered from COVID-19 were included in the dataset. The repertoires were released in a freely available public database meant as a resource for research on the immune response to SARS-CoV-2. The samples were drawn from two sources: the first 160 participants of the ongoing ImmuneRACE study, and 950 to 1,500 subjects contributed by 6 global collaborators. Nearly every sample came with metadata listing a de-identified subject ID, COVID-19 status, age in years and sex. Where available, HLA class I and class II types were taken from metadata supplied by the sample provider and were not determined by assay-based typing.

V and J lose 5 bases and 1 base, and a span of 8 bases separates them. CDR1 and CDR2 are read off the germline V gene as SGHVS and FQNEAQ. The CDR3 has 13 amino acids, counting the end cysteine and phenylalanine. The DNA shown is the 39-base CDR3, in frame from base 1. TCRbeta CDR3 regions were amplified from genomic DNA by means of the immunoSEQ Assay, a bias-controlled multiplex PCR. As for the authors' bioinformatics: The number of nucleated cells in each sample was estimated by amplification of reference gene primers within the assay. To quantify the absolute abundance of each unique TCRbeta CDR3 rearrangement, sequence reads were collapsed and filtered. For each sample, productive Simpson clonality was calculated as the square root of Simpson's diversity index across productive rearrangements. Drawn from immuneACCESS, this table holds only the in-frame rearrangements with V and J called that TCRdb kept. Clones are partly lost; checked studies trace under half to an unresolved V gene and leave the rest unexplained. Clone size and the V and J calls come from that table; the DNA yielded D and trimming. The sample profile shows 160,000 or so clones; roughly 74% of them were found once. The leading ten clones occupy around 14% of the sample.

This clone was counted only a few times. Its antigen is still unknown. Base qualities are not provided; no much larger clone lies one nucleotide away. Whole blood was collected in K2EDTA tubes by collaborating institutions according to the institutions' own protocols. For TCRbeta analysis, collaborators shipped samples in one of three forms: frozen whole blood, isolated PBMCs, or DNA extracted from either of those sample types. What the work shows at the level of the full study, not this receptor alone: How much clinical and demographic metadata was included differed by source and by participant, and the metadata was provided uncurated.

The TCR sequence derives from a woman of 80 years or more with acute or convalescent COVID-19. The rearranged segments are TRBV7-8 and TRBJ1-2; a tentative D match to TRBD1 spans 5 bases. The sample comprised peripheral blood. Here is the DNA: TGTGCCAGCAGCGGCGACAGTAACTATGGCTACACCTTC. Translated, it gives CASSGDSNYGYTF.